A selection of T cell receptor beta chains follows, all from one sample in a study of long-term antiretroviral therapy in people with HIV. Generated by immunoSEQ multiplex PCR, the TCRdb table keeps only in-frame clones and is missing some. The table has approximately 17,000 clones, 70% to 90% seen once. Sequences were derived from unsorted PBMCs, sampled 0.1 years before starting antiretroviral therapy. The receptor set was obtained from a man aged 18 to 35 with HIV. CDR3s include the opening cysteine and the closing phenylalanine or tryptophan. Fields, in order: V gene, clone size, J gene, CDR3 protein. Size values are once, few and many counts, or a class for expanded clones, and some rows have none.

V: TRBV6-5
size: -
J: TRBJ2-7
CDR3: CASSYHISSYEQYF

V: TRBV19
size: -
J: TRBJ1-4
CDR3: CASSFGTGGPEKLFF

V: TRBV18
size: -
J: TRBJ2-1
CDR3: CASWGGSDYNEQFF

V: TRBV7-9
size: few
J: TRBJ2-2
CDR3: CASSLDTGMGTGELFF

V: TRBV6-5
size: -
J: TRBJ2-2
CDR3: CASSPGDSGELFF

V: TRBV5-8
size: -
J: TRBJ1-3
CDR3: CASRPGTPGNTIYF

V: TRBV4-1
size: -
J: TRBJ2-1
CDR3: CASSDISGYNEQFF

V: TRBV4-2
size: -
J: TRBJ1-5
CDR3: CASSQAATRAGQPQHF

V: TRBV9
size: -
J: TRBJ1-5
CDR3: CASSVWDDPLQPQHF

V: TRBV7-6
size: few
J: TRBJ2-1
CDR3: CASSLMTSGGNEQFF

V: TRBV23-1
size: -
J: TRBJ2-7
CDR3: CASSQRDRAYEQYF

V: TRBV2
size: few
J: TRBJ1-1
CDR3: CASSEAAQGGEVVLDTEAFF

V: TRBV9
size: -
J: TRBJ1-1
CDR3: CASSVTPQGGSEAFF

V: TRBV19
size: once
J: TRBJ1-1
CDR3: CASINPNTEAFF

V: TRBV2
size: -
J: TRBJ2-1
CDR3: CASGGSGRGEQFF

V: TRBV7-8
size: -
J: TRBJ1-5
CDR3: CASSLEGGSNQPQHF

V: TRBV6-5
size: -
J: TRBJ2-5
CDR3: CASSYSSETQYF

V: TRBV5-8
size: -
J: TRBJ1-2
CDR3: CASANRQAAGYGYTF

V: TRBV7-9
size: -
J: TRBJ1-5
CDR3: CASSLEQNQPQHF

V: TRBV19
size: -
J: TRBJ2-1
CDR3: CASRSRDFFYNEQFF

V: TRBV18
size: -
J: TRBJ2-7
CDR3: CASSPGQGYQYF

V: TRBV28
size: -
J: TRBJ2-1
CDR3: CASSLRVRWNEQFF

V: TRBV7-3
size: -
J: TRBJ2-7
CDR3: CASSSRDSYEQYF

V: TRBV4-3
size: -
J: TRBJ2-5
CDR3: CASSQDLRGRGGLKTQYF

V: TRBV18
size: -
J: TRBJ2-1
CDR3: CASSLAGTSNEQFF

V: TRBV7-3
size: -
J: TRBJ2-2
CDR3: CASSLGLAGYTGELFF

V: TRBV5-1
size: -
J: TRBJ1-4
CDR3: CASSQGAGGGEKLFF

V: TRBV7-9
size: -
J: TRBJ2-7
CDR3: CASSRAPGLVFLEQYF

V: TRBV11-2
size: -
J: TRBJ2-3
CDR3: CASSLGLLAGGTDTQYF

V: TRBV2
size: once
J: TRBJ1-4
CDR3: CASFLGGAGEKLFF